This TCR beta chain was obtained from a study of blood T cell repertoires in COVID-19. The wider study: The origin of the acute and convalescent COVID-19 samples was the United States, Italy and Spain. The analysed material was cDNA or gDNA that came from T cells, B-cell-depleted T cells, or PBMCs.

This clone has only a few counts. Germline lookup yields CDR1 SGHRS and CDR2 YFSETQ. V gave up 5 bases and J gave up 3 bases, with 11 bases separating them. CDR3 length: 13 amino acids. Authors' methods: By means of reference gene primer amplification, nucleated cell counts were estimated. Sequenced by immunoSEQ multiplex PCR; TCRdb stores in-frame clones only, minus some. Clone size and V and J calls were adopted from that table, with D and trimming inferred from the DNA. The sample has tens of thousands of clones, roughly 74% seen once. The source material was peripheral blood. The chain combines TRBV5-1 with TRBJ2-5; tentative D call: TRBD2 (5 bases). The TCR originated in a man over 45 with COVID-19, enrolled during active disease. The CDR3 region is CASREVGEETQYF. CDR3 coding DNA: TGCGCCAGCAGGGAGGTCGGGGAAGAGACCCAGTACTTC.